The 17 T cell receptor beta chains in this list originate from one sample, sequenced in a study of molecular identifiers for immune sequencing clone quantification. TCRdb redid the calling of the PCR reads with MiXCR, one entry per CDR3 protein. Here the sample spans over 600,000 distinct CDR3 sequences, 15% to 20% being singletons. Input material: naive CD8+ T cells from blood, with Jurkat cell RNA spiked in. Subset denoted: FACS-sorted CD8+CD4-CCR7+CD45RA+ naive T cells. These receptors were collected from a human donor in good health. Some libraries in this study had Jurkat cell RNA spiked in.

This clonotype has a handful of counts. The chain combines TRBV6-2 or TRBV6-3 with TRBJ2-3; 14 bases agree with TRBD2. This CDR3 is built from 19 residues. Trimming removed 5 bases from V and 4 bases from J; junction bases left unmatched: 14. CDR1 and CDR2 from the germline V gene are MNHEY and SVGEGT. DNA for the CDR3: TGTGCCAGCAGTGCTGCCCTCCCGGGACTAGCGGGAGTAGCAGATACGCAGTATTTT. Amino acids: CASSAALPGLAGVADTQYF.

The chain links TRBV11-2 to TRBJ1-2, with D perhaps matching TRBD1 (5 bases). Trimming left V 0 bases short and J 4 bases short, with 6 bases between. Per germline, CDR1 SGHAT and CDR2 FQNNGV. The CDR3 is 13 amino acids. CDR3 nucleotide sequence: TGTGCCAGCAGCTTAGAGGGGGTCTATGGCTACACCTTC. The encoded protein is CASSLEGVYGYTF. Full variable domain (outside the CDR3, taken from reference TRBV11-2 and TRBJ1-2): EAGVAQSPRYKIIEKRQSVAFWCNPISGHATLYWYQQILGQGPKLLIQFQNNGVVDDSQLPKDRFSAERLKGVDSTLKIQPAKLEDSAVYLCASSLEGVYGYTFGSGTRLTVV.

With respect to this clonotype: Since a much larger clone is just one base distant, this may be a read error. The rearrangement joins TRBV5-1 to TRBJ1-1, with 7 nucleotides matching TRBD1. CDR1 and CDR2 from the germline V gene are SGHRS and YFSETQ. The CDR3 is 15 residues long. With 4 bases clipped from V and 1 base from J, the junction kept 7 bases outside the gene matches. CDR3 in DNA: TGCGCCAGCAGCGGGACCGGGACAGAGAACACTGAAGCTTTCTTT. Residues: CASSGTGTENTEAFF.

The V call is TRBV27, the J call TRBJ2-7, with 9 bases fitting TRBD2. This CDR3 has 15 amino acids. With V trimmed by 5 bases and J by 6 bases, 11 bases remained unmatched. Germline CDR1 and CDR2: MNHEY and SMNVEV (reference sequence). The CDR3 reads CASSLSGSGSVEQYF. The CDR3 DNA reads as TGTGCCAGCAGTCTCTCGGGTAGCGGGAGTGTCGAGCAGTACTTC.

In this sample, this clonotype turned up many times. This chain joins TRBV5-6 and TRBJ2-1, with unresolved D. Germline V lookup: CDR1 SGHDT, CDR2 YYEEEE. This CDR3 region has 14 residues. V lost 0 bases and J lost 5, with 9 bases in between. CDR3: CASSLVQRNNEQFF. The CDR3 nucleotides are TGTGCCAGCAGCTTGGTCCAGCGTAACAATGAGCAGTTCTTC.

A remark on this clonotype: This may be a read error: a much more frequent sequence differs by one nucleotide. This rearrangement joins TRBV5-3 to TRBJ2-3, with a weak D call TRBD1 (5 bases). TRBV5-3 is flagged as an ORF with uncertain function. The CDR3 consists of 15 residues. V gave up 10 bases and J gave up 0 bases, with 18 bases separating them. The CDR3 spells CAGRLDRSSTDTQYF. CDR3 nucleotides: TGTGCCGGCAGGTTAGACAGATCTAGCACAGATACGCAGTATTTT.

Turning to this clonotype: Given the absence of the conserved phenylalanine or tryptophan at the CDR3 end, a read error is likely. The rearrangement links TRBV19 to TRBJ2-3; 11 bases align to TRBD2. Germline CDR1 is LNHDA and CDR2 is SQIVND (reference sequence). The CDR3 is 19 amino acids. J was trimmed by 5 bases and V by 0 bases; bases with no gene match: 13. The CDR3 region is CASSIDHVKTSGVLDTQYL. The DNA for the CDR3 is TGTGCCAGTAGTATAGATCATGTAAAGACTAGCGGGGTACTAGATACGCAGTATCTT.

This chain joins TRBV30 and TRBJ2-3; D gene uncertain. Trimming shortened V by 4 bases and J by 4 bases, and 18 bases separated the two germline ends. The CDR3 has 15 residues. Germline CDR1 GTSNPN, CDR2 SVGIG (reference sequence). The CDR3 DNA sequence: TGTGCCTGGATTCTACGGGCGCGATACGCAGATACGCAGTATTTT. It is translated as CAWILRARYADTQYF.

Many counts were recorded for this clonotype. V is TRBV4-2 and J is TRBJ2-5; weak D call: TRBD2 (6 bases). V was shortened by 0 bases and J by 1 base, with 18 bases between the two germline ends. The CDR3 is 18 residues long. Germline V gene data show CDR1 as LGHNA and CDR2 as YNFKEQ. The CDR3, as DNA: TGTGCCAGCAGCCAAGAATGGGTGCCGGGAGACCTCCAAGAGACCCAGTACTTC. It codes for CASSQEWVPGDLQETQYF.

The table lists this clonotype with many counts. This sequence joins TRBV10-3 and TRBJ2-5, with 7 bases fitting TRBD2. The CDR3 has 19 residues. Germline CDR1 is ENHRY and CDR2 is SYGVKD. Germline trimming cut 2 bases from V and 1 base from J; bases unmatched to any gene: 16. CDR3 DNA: TGTGCCATCAGTGAGACGTCTAGCGGAAGCAACGAACTCCAAGAGACCCAGTACTTC. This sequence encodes CAISETSSGSNELQETQYF.

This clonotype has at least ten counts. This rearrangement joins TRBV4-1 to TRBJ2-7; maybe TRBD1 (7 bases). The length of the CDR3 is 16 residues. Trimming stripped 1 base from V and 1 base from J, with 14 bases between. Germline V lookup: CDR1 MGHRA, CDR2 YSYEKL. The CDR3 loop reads CASSQGPGGGSYEQYF. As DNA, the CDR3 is TGCGCCAGCAGCCAAGGCCCAGGGGGAGGATCCTACGAGCAGTACTTC.

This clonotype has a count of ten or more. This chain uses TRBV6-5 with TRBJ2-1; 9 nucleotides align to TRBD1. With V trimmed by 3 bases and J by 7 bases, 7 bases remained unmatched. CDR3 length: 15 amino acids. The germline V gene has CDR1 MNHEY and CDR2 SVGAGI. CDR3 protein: CASSYLQGARNEQFF. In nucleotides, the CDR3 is TGTGCCAGCAGTTATTTACAGGGGGCGCGAAATGAGCAGTTCTTC.

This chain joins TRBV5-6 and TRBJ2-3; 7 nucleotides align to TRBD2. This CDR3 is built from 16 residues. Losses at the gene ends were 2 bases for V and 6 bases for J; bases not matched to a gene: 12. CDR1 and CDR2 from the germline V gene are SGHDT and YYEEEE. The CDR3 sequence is CASSLGILARADTQYF. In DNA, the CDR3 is TGTGCCAGCAGCTTAGGTATACTAGCGCGGGCGGATACGCAGTATTTT. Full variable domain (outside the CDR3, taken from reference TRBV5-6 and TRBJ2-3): DAGVTQSPTHLIKTRGQQVTLRCSPKSGHDTVSWYQQALGQGPQFIFQYYEEEERQRGNFPDRFSGHQFPNYSSELNVNALLLGDSALYLCASSLGILARADTQYFGPGTRLTVL.

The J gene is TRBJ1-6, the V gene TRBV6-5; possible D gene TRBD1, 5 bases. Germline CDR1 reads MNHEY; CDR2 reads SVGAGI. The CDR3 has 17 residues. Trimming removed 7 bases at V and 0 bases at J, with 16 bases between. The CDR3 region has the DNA TGTGCCAGCACGGGGGGTTCCTTAGGCTCCTATAATTCACCCCTCCACTTT. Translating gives CASTGGSLGSYNSPLHF.

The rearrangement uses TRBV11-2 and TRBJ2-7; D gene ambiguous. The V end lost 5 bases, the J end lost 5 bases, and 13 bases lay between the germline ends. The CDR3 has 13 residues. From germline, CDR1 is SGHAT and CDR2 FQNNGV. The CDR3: CASSPRGPHEQYF. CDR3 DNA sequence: TGTGCCAGCAGCCCTAGAGGCCCACACGAGCAGTACTTC.

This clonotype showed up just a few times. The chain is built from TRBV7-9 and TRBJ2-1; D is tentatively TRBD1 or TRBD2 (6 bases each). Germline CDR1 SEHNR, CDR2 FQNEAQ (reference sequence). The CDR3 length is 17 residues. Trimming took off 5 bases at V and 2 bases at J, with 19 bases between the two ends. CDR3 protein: CASSRFGGTQTYNEQFF. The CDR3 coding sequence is TGTGCCAGCAGCCGGTTCGGCGGGACACAGACCTACAATGAGCAGTTCTTC.

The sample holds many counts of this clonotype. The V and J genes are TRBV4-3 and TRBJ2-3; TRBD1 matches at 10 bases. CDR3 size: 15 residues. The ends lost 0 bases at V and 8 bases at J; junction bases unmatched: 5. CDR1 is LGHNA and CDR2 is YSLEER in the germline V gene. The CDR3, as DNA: TGCGCCAGCAGCCAAGATAGACAGGGGGCTGGTACGCAGTATTTT. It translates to CASSQDRQGAGTQYF.